This paragraph reports one T cell receptor (beta chain). Its antigen remains unknown. CD4+ cell separation produced CD45RA+ naive and CD45RA-negative memory subsets. Original analysis: ImmunoSEQ output held junction-only sequences without quality scores, so filtering differed. Libraries were prepared by immunoSEQ multiplex PCR; TCRdb keeps only in-frame clonotypes and omits some of them. D and trimming were read from the DNA, whereas the V and J calls and clone size are those reported in that table. The sample includes approximately 2.3 million clones, approximately 93% of them seen just once. This sample was included in a study of shared clonotypes between healthy human individuals. The study's findings and limits: Shared across several donors were 4% to 6% of the naive CD4 clonotypes. Naive subsets, compared against memory subsets, generally had larger estimated richness values.

The V gene lost 5 bases and the J gene lost 4 bases, with 22 bases spanning the gap. This CDR3 is 17 amino acids long. Germline values: CDR1 LNHNV, CDR2 YYDKDF (reference sequence). The source is a man aged 18 to 30 in good health. Some clones in this sample may be carry-over from other donors' samples. Source material: naive CD4+ T cells from PBMCs. Indicated subset: CD45RA+ positively selected. V usage is TRBV15 and J usage is TRBJ2-3; D possibly corresponds to TRBD1 (7 bases). The CDR3 is CATSPMEGAKGADTQYF. The DNA of the CDR3 is TGTGCCACCAGCCCAATGGAGGGGGCGAAAGGGGCAGATACGCAGTATTTT.